This T cell receptor beta chain was documented in a study of monozygotic twins with inflammatory bowel disease. Blood was drawn at 2.5 ml per donor. This CDR3 region has 13 residues. Germline CDR1 LNHNV, CDR2 YYDKDF (reference sequence). Using the 5' RACE reads, TCRdb records one entry per CDR3 protein without DNA. Found here are 300,000 to 400,000 distinct CDR3 sequences; the top ten clones hold 2% to 2.5%. The genes are TRBV15 and TRBJ2-5; with no DNA, the TCRdb D assignment of TRBD2 cannot be verified. The specimen was blood. The receptor's source is a human donor with ulcerative colitis or Crohn's disease, or a healthy co-twin of an affected twin (not recorded which). The CDR3 spells CATSHLAGETQYF.